A single sample gave rise to the 5 T cell receptor beta chains below, sequenced in a study of blood T cell repertoires in COVID-19. Assay used: immunoSEQ multiplex PCR; TCRdb lists only in-frame clones, some missing. The sample gives about 160,000 clones, 80% of which show up once; approximately 3.6% is in the top ten. Material: PBMCs or T cells enriched from blood (not recorded which). These receptors all come from a woman aged 55 to 70 who had recovered from COVID-19.

This rearrangement joins TRBV4-1 to TRBJ2-7; TRBD1 might be the D (5 bases). Trimming took off 2 bases at V and 2 bases at J, with 16 bases between the two ends. There are 16 residues in the CDR3. CDR1 and CDR2 from the germline V gene are MGHRA and YSYEKL. The CDR3 region is CASSQHADSNAYEQYF. In nucleotides, the CDR3 is TGCGCCAGCAGCCAACATGCCGACAGTAACGCCTACGAGCAGTACTTC.

The genes are TRBV4-1 and TRBJ1-3; D possibly corresponds to TRBD1 (5 bases). The germline V gene encodes CDR1 MGHRA and CDR2 YSYEKL. Trimming removed 1 base from V and 4 bases from J, with 11 bases in between. The CDR3 totals 15 residues. This chain's CDR3 is CASSQGGTDGNTIYF. As DNA, the CDR3 is TGCGCCAGCAGCCAAGGAGGGACTGACGGAAACACCATATATTTT.

With regard to this clone: A junction boundary mismatches the germline segment, possibly from a read error. The V call is TRBV7-6, the J call TRBJ2-3, with D perhaps TRBD1 (6 bases). CDR1 and CDR2 (germline): SGHVS, FNYEAQ. The CDR3 totals 10 residues. In nucleotides, the CDR3 is TGTGCCAGCAGCTCCGGGACACTGAATTTT. Translation: CASSSGTLNF.

This clone showed up many times. This chain connects TRBV24-1 to TRBJ2-2; 8 bases match TRBD2. Germline CDR1 is KGHDR and CDR2 is SFDVKD. CDR3 size: 14 residues. The junction had 4 bases not matched to a gene; V was cut back by 5 bases and J by 6 bases. The CDR3 protein is CATSAPGGAGELFF. CDR3 nucleotides: TGTGCCACCAGTGCCCCGGGAGGGGCCGGGGAGCTGTTTTTT.

The chain couples TRBV10-3 to TRBJ1-1; 8 nucleotides align to TRBD1. After removal of 7 bases from V and 4 bases from J, the junction contained 5 bases not matched to a gene. From germline, CDR1 is ENHRY and CDR2 SYGVKD. The CDR3 consists of 13 residues. The CDR3, as DNA: TGTGCCATCATGAGCACAGGGGGCACTGAAGCTTTCTTT. Amino acids: CAIMSTGGTEAFF.